This TCR beta chain was captured by sequencing in a study of blood T cell repertoires in COVID-19. Study overall: PBMCs, B-cell-depleted T cells, or T cells provided the cDNA or gDNA that made up the material.

Germline CDR1 reads SNHLY; CDR2 reads FYNNEI. The CDR3 loop spans 17 amino acids. Trimming removed 8 bases at V and 0 bases at J, with 20 bases between. Assay used: immunoSEQ multiplex PCR; TCRdb lists only in-frame clones, some missing. Altogether roughly 14,000 clones are present, approximately 87% being singletons, with the ten largest covering roughly 34%. The chain combines TRBV2 with TRBJ2-4; a possible D gene is TRBD2 (5 bases). This clonotype was sampled from a human donor in a cohort sampled during active COVID-19. Sequencing was done on a sample of peripheral blood. The CDR3 coding sequence is TGTGCCAGCTTTAGAAATCGGGATTATCTAGCCAAAAACATTCAGTACTTC. This codes for CASFRNRDYLAKNIQYF.